The present T cell receptor (beta chain) was sequenced within a study of T cell responses to AZD1222 COVID-19 vaccine (dated by TCRdb to about 2021). Context from the whole study: AZD1222 recipients whose second dose came at about 4 weeks and those whose second dose came at about 12 weeks were combined into one group, since spike-specific TCR depth and breadth did not differ between the two schedules. A total of 230 to 250 trial participants underwent TCR sequencing, of whom 200 to 220 received two doses of AZD1222 and some 26 received two doses of the MenACWY control vaccine. Enrollment into the trials was organized by age into subgroups of 18-55, 56-69 and 70-plus years, and those subgroups contained approximately 150, 30 and 60 TCR-sequenced participants, respectively. Results and caveats for the whole study, not just this receptor: Reportedly, almost half of the unique spike-specific TCRs recognized epitopes lying outside the regions that are mutated in the B.1.351 and B.1.1.7 variants. Conclusions about previously exposed vaccinees are limited because only five to seven AZD1222 recipients were SARS-CoV-2 seropositive at baseline. The whole spike protein was spanned by vaccine-associated CD4 TCRs, and dominant responses were seen in regions 160-218 and 743-854. The 56-69-year group was small, and its depth increase did not reach significance, likely because of low power. A significant rise in spike-specific TCR breadth and depth was observed after two AZD1222 doses relative to day 0 and relative to MenACWY recipients. Participants were mostly white British, with more females than males. The authors suggested clonal diversity may have been underestimated. Because no day 14 peak-response samples were available, repertoires were characterized only after the peak T cell response.

According to the germline V gene (reference sequence), CDR1 reads MNHNY and CDR2 reads SVGAGI. The CDR3, from cysteine to phenylalanine, totals 14 residues. Of the read, only the CDR3 DNA is kept; its 42 bases are in frame from base 1. V and J are truncated by 9 bases and 0 bases respectively, leaving an intervening sequence of 12 bases. The CDR3 regions of human TCRbeta chains were analyzed by immunosequencing. The paper's data handling went like this. TCRs in the repertoires were matched against a reference library of SARS-CoV-2-specific TCRs that had been generated with the MIRA antigen-specificity platform. Breadth was defined as the fraction of unique TCRs that were SARS-CoV-2-associated. Depth was defined as the fraction of total T cells that were SARS-CoV-2-associated. Using the MIRA data, each spike-specific TCR was assigned both to the spike region to which the TCR was reactive and to a CD4 or CD8 class. Log10-transformed breadth and depth values were compared by one-way ANOVA with Sidak's multiple comparisons tests. In its TCRdb copy, this immuneACCESS table keeps in-frame sequences only and misses some clones. Where compared with another copy, unresolved V genes explain less than half of these, and the others have no known cause. For V, J and clone size, that table is used; D and trimming come from the DNA. The sample yields 100,000 or so clones; around 80% were counted once. Of the sample, 5% is held by the ten largest clones.

In regard to this clone: Its cognate antigen has yet to be identified. Qualities for individual bases were not recorded, and no much larger clone is one base off.

The time point label on this specimen signifies: baseline before first vaccination. Samples from vaccinated people were obtained from the UK trials COV001 and COV002, which included a single-blind randomized controlled phase 2/3 trial of AZD1222 (ChAdOx1 nCoV-19) in healthy adults. For TCRbeta chain sequencing, PBMC samples from trial participants were taken at day 0 and at day 28 after the second dose. The sequence was collected from an adult in good health. Sequencing used peripheral blood, obtained on day 0 of AZD1222 vaccination. The chain employs TRBV6-6 and TRBJ2-4; TRBD1 is possibly the D segment (6 matching bases). CDR3 region: CASRDNIAKNIQYF. The DNA reads as follows: TGTGCCAGTCGGGACAACATAGCCAAAAACATTCAGTACTTC.